Included here is one T cell receptor beta chain sequence, with context. V was clipped by 2 bases and J by 5 bases; unmatched bases: 6. The germline V gene encodes CDR1 SGHTS and CDR2 YDEGEE. The CDR3 covers 15 residues. In terms of age and location, participants ranged from about 18 to 95 years and lived in under 30 US areas. Recovered status in Cohort 3 required two negative PCRs, clearance, or symptom resolution. This sample stems from a study of blood T cell repertoires in COVID-19. Study context: The samples span acute and convalescent COVID-19 from the United States, Italy and Spain.

As processed by the authors: Using reference gene primer amplification, nucleated cell counts were estimated. The method was immunoSEQ multiplex PCR; TCRdb's version includes in-frame clones alone and lacks a portion of them. V and J calls and clone size are given by that table; D and trimming were obtained from the DNA. The data hold about 380,000 clones, with roughly 87% observed a single time. Sequenced sample: PBMCs or T cells enriched from blood (not recorded which). The rearrangement joins TRBV5-8 to TRBJ2-2, with 7 bases that match TRBD1. The clonotype originates from a woman in her twenties or thirties who had recovered from COVID-19. The CDR3 is CASSFDRADTGELFF. The CDR3 DNA reads as TGTGCCAGCAGCTTCGACAGGGCAGATACCGGGGAGCTGTTTTTT.